This TCR beta chain is from a study of T cells after yellow fever vaccination. Study outcomes and limitations: Reappearance after the booster was observed for most primary-vaccination clones (96% CD4, about 90% CD8).

This clonotype was observed a few times. What it binds is not known. CDR3 size: 15 residues. Trimming shortened V by 6 bases and J by 0 bases, and 12 bases separated the two germline ends. TCRdb fed the 5' RACE reads into MiXCR, producing one record per CDR3 protein. The sample lists a few hundred thousand distinct CDR3 sequences, around 8.6% occurring once. This chain uses TRBV12-3 or TRBV12-4 with TRBJ2-1; D may be TRBD1 or TRBD2 (5 bases each). The TCR comes from a man aged 18 to 30 who received the YFV17D yellow fever vaccine. The sample was CD4+ T cells sorted from PBMCs, taken 5 days after the yellow fever booster vaccination. In DNA, the CDR3 is TGTGCCAGCAGCCTGGGACCGACCTCCTACAATGAGCAGTTCTTC. It specifies CASSLGPTSYNEQFF.